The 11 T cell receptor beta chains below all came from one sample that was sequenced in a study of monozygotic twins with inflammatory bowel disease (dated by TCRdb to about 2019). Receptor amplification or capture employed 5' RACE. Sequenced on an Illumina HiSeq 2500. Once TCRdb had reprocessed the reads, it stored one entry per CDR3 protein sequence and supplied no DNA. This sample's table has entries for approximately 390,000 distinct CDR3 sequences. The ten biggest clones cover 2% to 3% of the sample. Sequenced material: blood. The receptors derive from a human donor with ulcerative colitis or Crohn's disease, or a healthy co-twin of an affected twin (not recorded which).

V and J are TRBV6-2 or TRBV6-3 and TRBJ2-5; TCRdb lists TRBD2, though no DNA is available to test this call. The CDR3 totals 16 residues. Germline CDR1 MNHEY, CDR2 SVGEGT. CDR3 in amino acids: CASSLGLAAYQETQYF.

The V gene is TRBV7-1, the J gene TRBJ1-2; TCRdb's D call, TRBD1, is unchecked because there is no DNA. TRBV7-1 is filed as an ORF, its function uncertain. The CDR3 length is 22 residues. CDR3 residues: CASSSRGRGVPHIGNKDYGYTF.

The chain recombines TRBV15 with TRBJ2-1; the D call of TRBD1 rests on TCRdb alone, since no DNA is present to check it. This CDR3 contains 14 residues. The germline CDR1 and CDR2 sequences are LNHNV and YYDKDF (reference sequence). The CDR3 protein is CATSARGQRNEQFF. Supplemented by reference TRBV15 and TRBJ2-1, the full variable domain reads DAMVIQNPRYQVTQFGKPVTLSCSQTLNHNVMYWYQQKSSQAPKLLFHYYDKDFNNEADTPDNFQSRRPNTSFCFLDIRSPGLGDTAMYLCATSARGQRNEQFFGPGTRLTVL.

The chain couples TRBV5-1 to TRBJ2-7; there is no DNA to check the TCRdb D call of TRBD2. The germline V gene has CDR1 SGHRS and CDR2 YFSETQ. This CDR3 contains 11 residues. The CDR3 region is CASSSGVEQYF.

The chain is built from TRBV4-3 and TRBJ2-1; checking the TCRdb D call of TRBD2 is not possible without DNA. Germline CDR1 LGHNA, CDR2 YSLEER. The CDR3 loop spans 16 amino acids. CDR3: CASSQEALAGRSEQFF.

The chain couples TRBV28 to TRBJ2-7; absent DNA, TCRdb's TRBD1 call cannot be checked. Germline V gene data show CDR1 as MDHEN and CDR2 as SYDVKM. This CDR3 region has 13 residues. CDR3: CASSPLWPGEQYF.

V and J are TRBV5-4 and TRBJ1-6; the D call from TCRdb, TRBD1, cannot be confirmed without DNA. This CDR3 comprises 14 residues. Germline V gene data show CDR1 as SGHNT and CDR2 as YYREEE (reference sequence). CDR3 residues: CASSPGQQNSPLHF.

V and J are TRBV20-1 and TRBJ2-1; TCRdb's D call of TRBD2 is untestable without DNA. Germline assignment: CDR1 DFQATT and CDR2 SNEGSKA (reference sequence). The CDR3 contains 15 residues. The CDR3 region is CSADGLAGGYNEQFF.

The CDR3 loop reads CASSIGGTDTQYF. This chain links TRBV19 with TRBJ2-3; the D call of TRBD1 rests on TCRdb alone, since no DNA is present to check it. Germline CDR1 is LNHDA and CDR2 is SQIVND (reference sequence). The CDR3 has 13 residues.

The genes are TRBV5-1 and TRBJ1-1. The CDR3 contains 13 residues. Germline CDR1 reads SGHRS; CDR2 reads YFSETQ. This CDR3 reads CASSEAWTTEAFF.

CDR3: CSAPRAANEKLFF. V and J are TRBV20-1 and TRBJ1-4; TCRdb's D call, TRBD1, is unchecked because there is no DNA. The CDR3 has 13 amino acids. The germline CDR1 and CDR2 sequences are DFQATT and SNEGSKA (reference sequence).